The next 32 T cell receptor beta chains were all read from a single sample in a study of cytomegalovirus exposure and HLA in healthy donors (dated by TCRdb to the late 2010s). Receptor amplification or capture employed the immunoSEQ multiplex PCR assay. For the multiplex PCR, a mixture combining 60 forward primers for TCR Vbeta segments and 13 reverse primers for TCR Jbeta segments was used. The immuneACCESS repertoire file appears here via TCRdb, limited to in-frame rearrangements. These files lack a portion of the clones; in checked studies, under half of the deficit traces to unresolved V genes, and the cause of the others is not known. The sample profile shows about 130,000 clones; roughly 80% of them were found once. Clones ranked in the top ten supply 20% of the sample. The sample consisted of PBMCs. The source is a man in his late teens or twenties in good health and CMV-seropositive.

The chain employs TRBV13 and TRBJ1-2; the D gene is possibly TRBD1 (5 bases). The V end was cut by 0 bases, the J end by 1 base, with 9 bases between. Germline-derived CDR1 and CDR2 are PRHDT and FYEKMQ (reference sequence). CDR3 size: 15 residues. The CDR3 DNA follows: TGTGCCAGCAGCTTAGGGGACATAATTAACTATGGCTACACCTTC. Its translation is CASSLGDIINYGYTF.

CDR3 bases: TGTGCCAGCTCACCAGCCCCCGGGACAGAGAATCAGCCCCAGCATTTT. It yields the protein CASSPAPGTENQPQHF. J is TRBJ1-5 and V is TRBV18, with TRBD1 identical over 7 bases. The CDR3 totals 16 residues. The germline V gene encodes CDR1 KGHSH and CDR2 LQKENI. With 2 bases clipped from V and 4 bases from J, the junction kept 8 bases outside the gene matches.

V usage is TRBV2 and J usage is TRBJ2-3; a possible D gene is TRBD2 (7 bases). The CDR3 is 14 amino acids. Trimming pared 4 bases from V and 2 bases from J, leaving 10 bases between. Germline CDR1 and CDR2: SNHLY and FYNNEI. CDR3 DNA: TGTGCCAGCAGTGGGGGGGGCTCCACAGATACGCAGTATTTT. Amino acids: CASSGGGSTDTQYF.

The chain combines TRBV6-1 with TRBJ2-3; 8 nucleotides agree with TRBD1. Trimming at V came to 1 base and at J to 2 bases, leaving 2 bases not matched to a gene. The CDR3 runs to 15 residues. Germline CDR1 and CDR2: MNHNS and SASEGT. The CDR3 reads CASSEGTGHTDTQYF. CDR3 sequence (DNA): TGTGCCAGCAGTGAAGGGACAGGGCACACAGATACGCAGTATTTT.

Regarding this clone: Relative to the germline gene, one junction end is altered; a read error may explain this. The V gene is TRBV19, the J gene TRBJ2-1; weak D call: TRBD1 (6 bases). Germline loops: CDR1 LNHDA, CDR2 SQIVND (reference sequence). The length of the CDR3 is 14 residues. The CDR3 DNA reads as TGTGCCAGTGGTATAGCAGGGGTTCTCAATGAGCAGTTCTTC. Encoded protein: CASGIAGVLNEQFF.

J is TRBJ2-5 and V is TRBV5-1, with D unresolved. Germline V lookup: CDR1 SGHRS, CDR2 YFSETQ. CDR3 length: 14 residues. Between the trimmed V and J ends, which lost 5 bases and 5 bases, there was a span of 16 bases. The CDR3 region is CASRSALPQETQYF. Written as DNA, the CDR3 is TGCGCCAGCAGATCGGCACTACCTCAGGAGACCCAGTACTTC.

The genes are TRBV28 and TRBJ2-7; weak D call: TRBD2 (5 bases). The CDR3 is made up of 17 amino acids. V lost 2 bases, J lost 0 bases, and 17 bases lay in between. CDR1 and CDR2 from the germline V gene are MDHEN and SYDVKM. DNA for the CDR3: TGTGCCAGCAGTTTAGTCGGTTTTTCGGGGATCTCCTACGAGCAGTACTTC. Its translation is CASSLVGFSGISYEQYF.

V usage is TRBV4-1 and J usage is TRBJ2-7; 12 nucleotides agree with TRBD2. Trimming cost V 1 base and J 10 bases; bases outside gene matches: 5. Germline-derived CDR1 and CDR2 are MGHRA and YSYEKL. There are 14 residues in the CDR3. CDR3 sequence: CASSQALAGGIQYF. The CDR3 DNA reads TGCGCCAGCAGCCAAGCCCTAGCGGGGGGGATTCAGTACTTC.

By share of the sample, this clone is medium-sized. The genes are TRBV20-1 and TRBJ2-7, with 7 nucleotides matching TRBD1. The germline CDR1 and CDR2 sequences are DFQATT and SNEGSKA (reference sequence). The CDR3 loop spans 11 amino acids. CDR3 protein: CRDDRDGEQYF. CDR3 DNA: TGCAGAGACGACAGGGATGGGGAGCAGTACTTC.

The chain employs TRBV15 and TRBJ2-1; 8 bases line up with TRBD2. This CDR3 comprises 16 residues. In germline, CDR1 is LNHNV, CDR2 YYDKDF (reference sequence). After removal of 0 bases from V and 9 bases from J, the junction contained 10 bases not matched to a gene. The CDR3 here is CATSRDRGTSRGEQFF. The CDR3 DNA sequence: TGTGCCACCAGCAGAGATCGAGGGACTAGTAGGGGTGAGCAGTTCTTC.

Here the CDR3 DNA reads TGCGCCAGCAGCCACTCGCCTGGGCAGTCCTACTCTGGAAACACCATATATTTT. It yields the protein CASSHSPGQSYSGNTIYF. The V call is TRBV4-1, the J call TRBJ1-3; D is unresolved. The V and J ends lost 3 bases and 0 bases respectively, with 18 bases between them. Germline V CDR1 and CDR2: MGHRA, YSYEKL. The length of the CDR3 is 18 residues.

The chain joins TRBV7-3 to TRBJ2-1, with TRBD2 matching 7 bases. CDR1 and CDR2 from the germline V gene are SGHTA and FQGTGA. This CDR3 is 16 amino acids long. The J segment lost 4 bases and the V segment lost 0 bases, leaving 6 bases of the junction unmatched. The CDR3 DNA follows: TGTGCCAGCAGCTTAACGGGGCTAGCGGAGTACAATGAGCAGTTCTTC. This encodes CASSLTGLAEYNEQFF.

The count of this clone is one. One junction end disagrees with the germline gene, perhaps due to a read error. In nucleotides, the CDR3 is TGTGCCAGCAGCCTAGGGATGGGAGGGGGCTACACCTTC. Protein sequence: CASSLGMGGGYTF. The V gene is TRBV13, the J gene TRBJ1-2; D is unclear. Germline values: CDR1 PRHDT, CDR2 FYEKMQ (reference sequence). This CDR3 is 13 amino acids long. Together with reference TRBV13 and TRBJ1-2, the CDR3 gives the full variable domain: AAGVIQSPRHLIKEKRETATLKCYPIPRHDTVYWYQQGPGQDPQFLISFYEKMQSDKGSIPDRFSAQQFSDYHSELNMSSLELGDSALYFCASSLGMGGGYTFGSGTRLTVV.

The CDR3 DNA sequence: TGTGCCAGTAGTCCAGCAGGGATCGACATATATTTT. Its protein product is CASSPAGIDIYF. The rearrangement joins TRBV19 to TRBJ1-3, with D maybe TRBD1 (5 bases). The CDR3 is 12 residues long. V lost 5 bases and J 12 bases, leaving 14 bases between the germline ends. Germline CDR1 and CDR2: LNHDA and SQIVND (reference sequence).

The chain employs TRBV14 and TRBJ1-2; no firm D call. The CDR3 covers 15 residues. Germline V lookup: CDR1 SGHDN, CDR2 FVKESK. The germline V and J ends were trimmed by 5 bases and 8 bases, with 21 bases remaining between them. The CDR3 is CASSIPGSIPIGYTF. In DNA form, the CDR3 reads TGTGCCAGCAGCATACCCGGGAGCATTCCTATAGGCTACACCTTC.

The CDR3 region is CASSYGQGYGYTF. The CDR3 nucleotides are TGTGCCAGCTCTTACGGACAGGGATATGGCTACACCTTC. The rearrangement uses TRBV18 and TRBJ1-2; 8 bases align to TRBD1. The CDR3 sequence is 13 residues long. Unmatched junction bases numbered 5, after V lost 6 bases and J lost 5 bases. Germline CDR1 is KGHSH and CDR2 is LQKENI.

The gene calls are TRBV14 and TRBJ1-1; D might be TRBD1 (6 bases). Germline V gives CDR1 SGHDN, CDR2 FVKESK. This CDR3 spans 16 amino acids. V was cut by 3 bases and J by 0 bases, with 14 bases left in between. Written as DNA, the CDR3 is TGTGCCAGCAGCCAGGGGTGGGACACCATGAACACTGAAGCTTTCTTT. Its protein is CASSQGWDTMNTEAFF.

The chain carries TRBV9 and TRBJ2-2; tentative D call: TRBD2 (5 bases). CDR1 is SGDLS and CDR2 is YYNGEE in the germline V gene. Trimming cost V 4 bases and J 0 bases, with 13 bases left between them. This CDR3 comprises 16 residues. In DNA form, the CDR3 reads TGTGCCAGCAGCTCCAAGACGGGGACGAACACCGGGGAGCTGTTTTTT. It is translated as CASSSKTGTNTGELFF.

V gene TRBV7-9 combines with J gene TRBJ1-5, with D perhaps TRBD1 (5 bases). Germline V lookup: CDR1 SEHNR, CDR2 FQNEAQ (reference sequence). The CDR3 is made up of 15 amino acids. Trimming left V 3 bases short and J 3 bases short, with 12 bases between. DNA of the CDR3: TGTGCCAGCAGCTTGGGGCAGGGTTTCAATCAGCCCCAGCATTTT. Protein product: CASSLGQGFNQPQHF. The whole variable domain, filled in from reference TRBV7-9 and TRBJ1-5, reads DTGVSQNPRHKITKRGQNVTFRCDPISEHNRLYWYRQTLGQGPEFLTYFQNEAQLEKSRLLSDRFSAERPKGSFSTLEIQRTEQGDSAMYLCASSLGQGFNQPQHFGDGTRLSIL.

The CDR3 spells CASSYSTTGTYGYTF. The CDR3 DNA is TGTGCCAGCAGTTATAGTACGACAGGAACCTATGGCTACACCTTC. The rearrangement links TRBV6-5 to TRBJ1-2, with D perhaps matching TRBD1 (6 bases). The CDR3 covers 15 residues. Germline assignment: CDR1 MNHEY and CDR2 SVGAGI. V was clipped by 3 bases and J by 4 bases, with 15 bases between them.

This clone has just a few counts. V gene TRBV4-1 combines with J gene TRBJ1-1; 11 bases agree with TRBD1. J was trimmed by 3 bases and V by 3 bases; bases with no gene match: 0. CDR1 and CDR2 from the germline V gene are MGHRA and YSYEKL. The CDR3 extends over 14 amino acids. As DNA, the CDR3 is TGCGCCAGCAGCCAGGACAGGGGGCACACTGAAGCTTTCTTT. Protein: CASSQDRGHTEAFF.

This rearrangement joins TRBV23-1 to TRBJ1-2; TRBD1 agrees at 9 bases. TRBV23-1 is an ORF, and what it does is uncertain. The CDR3 contains 14 residues. J was trimmed by 8 bases and V by 6 bases; bases with no gene match: 10. The chain's CDR3 is CASRPGTGKEGYTF. The DNA of the CDR3 is TGCGCCAGCAGACCCGGGACAGGGAAGGAAGGCTACACCTTC.

The chain couples TRBV18 to TRBJ1-3, with D possibly being TRBD1 (5 bases). From germline, CDR1 is KGHSH and CDR2 LQKENI. The CDR3 covers 17 residues. V was trimmed by 3 bases and J by 0 bases, leaving 15 bases between them. In DNA form, the CDR3 reads TGTGCCAGCTCACCCGTCAGGGATATTTACTCTGGAAACACCATATATTTT. Translated: CASSPVRDIYSGNTIYF. The full variable domain, completed using reference TRBV18 and TRBJ1-3, is NAGVMQNPRHLVRRRGQEARLRCSPMKGHSHVYWYRQLPEEGLKFMVYLQKENIIDESGMPKERFSAEFPKEGPSILRIQQVVRGDSAAYFCASSPVRDIYSGNTIYFGEGSWLTVV.

The chain recombines TRBV5-4 with TRBJ2-5, with 8 nucleotides matching TRBD2. The V gene end was trimmed by 7 bases and the J gene end by 2 bases; junction bases not matched to a gene: 13. In germline, CDR1 is SGHNT, CDR2 YYREEE (reference sequence). This CDR3 comprises 16 residues. CDR3 nucleotides: TGTGCCAGCGGCTGGTCTACGGCGGGGGGTCAAGAGACCCAGTACTTC. This gives the protein CASGWSTAGGQETQYF.

The chain recombines TRBV6-1 with TRBJ1-6, with 7 bases matching TRBD1. V lost 3 bases, J lost 7 bases, and 9 bases stayed unmatched. Germline CDR1 reads MNHNS; CDR2 reads SASEGT. The CDR3 has 16 residues. Written as DNA, the CDR3 is TGTGCCAGCAGTGACCTCTCGACAGGGCGGAATTCACCCCTCCACTTT. It encodes CASSDLSTGRNSPLHF.

The J gene is TRBJ1-1, the V gene TRBV6-5, with D possibly matching TRBD1 (6 bases). The germline V gene has CDR1 MNHEY and CDR2 SVGAGI. The CDR3 sequence is 13 residues long. The V gene lost 5 bases and the J gene lost 5 bases, with 12 bases spanning the gap. For the CDR3, the DNA is TGTGCCAGCAGTACAGGGCGTTGGACTGAAGCTTTCTTT. This gives the protein CASSTGRWTEAFF.

This clone was seen a handful of times. This sequence joins TRBV14 and TRBJ2-7; 8 bases fit TRBD1. V was clipped by 2 bases and J by 4 bases; unmatched bases: 4. This CDR3 comprises 14 residues. CDR1 and CDR2 (germline): SGHDN, FVKESK. CDR3 region: CASSQPGQGYEQYF. The CDR3 bases are TGTGCCAGCAGCCAACCAGGACAGGGATACGAGCAGTACTTC. Drawing the rest from reference TRBV14 and TRBJ2-7, the complete variable domain is EAGVTQFPSHSVIEKGQTVTLRCDPISGHDNLYWYRRVMGKEIKFLLHFVKESKQDESGMPNNRFLAERTGGTYSTLKVQPAELEDSGVYFCASSQPGQGYEQYFGPGTRLTVT.

V is TRBV28 and J is TRBJ2-2; TRBD2 aligns across 10 bases. The J segment lost 10 bases and the V segment lost 10 bases, leaving 15 bases of the junction unmatched. Germline values: CDR1 MDHEN, CDR2 SYDVKM. The CDR3 runs to 15 residues. CDR3 coding DNA: TGTGCCACCAAGGAGCGGGGGGGCCCCGAGGAGGAGCTGTTTTTT. This codes for CATKERGGPEEELFF.

The genes are TRBV11-2 and TRBJ1-2; D gene uncertain. V gave up 6 bases and J gave up 0 bases, with 8 bases separating them. The CDR3 length is 13 residues. Germline CDR1 SGHAT, CDR2 FQNNGV. The CDR3 bases are TGTGCCAGCAGGAGTATTTCTAACTATGGCTACACCTTC. Residues: CASRSISNYGYTF.

The rearrangement links TRBV28 to TRBJ1-3; D unclear. Germline V CDR1 and CDR2: MDHEN, SYDVKM. This CDR3 contains 16 residues. The V end was cut by 3 bases, the J end by 0 bases, with 12 bases between. DNA of the CDR3: TGTGCCAGCAGTTTCCCGAGGGCCCGCTCTGGAAACACCATATATTTT. Translation: CASSFPRARSGNTIYF.

The chain's CDR3 is CASSSLGAGLRTGELFF. Written as DNA, the CDR3 is TGTGCCAGCAGCTCCTTAGGGGCAGGTCTCCGCACCGGGGAGCTGTTTTTT. This chain joins TRBV11-2 and TRBJ2-2; a weak D match, TRBD1 (5 bases). The V end lost 4 bases, the J end lost 4 bases, and 19 bases lay between the germline ends. CDR3 length: 17 amino acids. The germline V gene has CDR1 SGHAT and CDR2 FQNNGV.

The rearrangement joins TRBV27 to TRBJ1-2; TRBD1 agrees at 7 bases. Germline CDR1 MNHEY, CDR2 SMNVEV (reference sequence). This CDR3 is built from 14 residues. The V and J ends lost 8 bases and 3 bases, in that order; junction bases with no gene match: 9. CDR3 amino acids: CASSWDRSHYGYTF. As DNA, the CDR3 is TGTGCCAGCTCATGGGACAGATCTCACTATGGCTACACCTTC.